Shown below are 17 T cell receptor beta chains from a single sample sequenced in a study of regulatory dendritic cells for organ transplantation. Libraries were prepared by immunoSEQ multiplex PCR; TCRdb keeps only in-frame clonotypes and omits some of them. The sample lists about 30,000 clones; around 90% were seen once. The sequenced material came from naive CD4+ T cells from blood. Subset defined: CD45RA+ naive T cells. All receptors derive from a human donor in good health.

This chain uses TRBV5-4 with TRBJ2-7; 7 bases fit TRBD1. Germline-derived CDR1 and CDR2 are SGHNT and YYREEE (reference sequence). V was pared by 1 base and J by 3 bases, with 1 base of the junction left unmatched. The CDR3 is made up of 13 amino acids. CDR3 in amino acids: CASSLRDSYEQYF. The CDR3 DNA is TGTGCCAGCAGCTTGAGGGACAGCTACGAGCAGTACTTC.

The CDR3 here is CASSQGLKPSETQYF. For the CDR3, the DNA is TGCGCCAGCAGCCAAGGTCTGAAACCCTCGGAGACCCAGTACTTC. The rearrangement links TRBV4-3 to TRBJ2-5; unclear D gene. The germline V and J ends were trimmed by 1 base and 5 bases, with 14 bases remaining between them. This CDR3 comprises 15 residues. Germline CDR1 LGHNA, CDR2 YSLEER.

This sequence joins TRBV9 and TRBJ1-5; D not resolved. The V and J ends lost 4 bases and 9 bases respectively, with 20 bases between them. The CDR3 is 15 amino acids. CDR1 is SGDLS, CDR2 YYNGEE, per germline. The CDR3 spells CASSPGVGSRGPQHF. The CDR3 DNA is TGTGCCAGCAGCCCGGGTGTTGGCTCTCGAGGGCCCCAGCATTTT.

The chain recombines TRBV7-3 with TRBJ2-3; 7 nucleotides match TRBD1. This CDR3 spans 15 amino acids. Germline values: CDR1 SGHTA, CDR2 FQGTGA. V was clipped by 5 bases and J by 1 base; unmatched bases: 6. The CDR3 sequence: CASSAQGLRTDTQYF. Here the CDR3 DNA reads TGTGCCAGCAGCGCACAGGGGCTCCGCACAGATACGCAGTATTTT. Combining the CDR3 with reference TRBV7-3 and TRBJ2-3 gives the whole variable domain GAGVSQTPSNKVTEKGKYVELRCDPISGHTALYWYRQSLGQGPEFLIYFQGTGAADDSGLPNDRFFAVRPEGSVSTLKIQRTERGDSAVYLCASSAQGLRTDTQYFGPGTRLTVL.

The chain joins TRBV21-1 to TRBJ1-1. TRBV21-1 is assigned pseudogene status. The CDR3 loop spans 16 amino acids. CDR3 DNA: TGTGCCAGCAGTGGGTGGGTAGCTACACAACGCACTGAAGCTTTCTTT. As protein: CASSGWVATQRTEAFF.

This chain links TRBV7-2 with TRBJ1-2; tentative D call: TRBD1 (5 bases). CDR3 length: 16 amino acids. V was pared by 5 bases and J by 1 base, with 17 bases between. Germline values: CDR1 SGHTA, CDR2 FQGNSA. The CDR3 DNA sequence: TGTGCCAGCAGCCCCACCCGGGGGGGGAGTAACTATGGCTACACCTTC. Its protein product is CASSPTRGGSNYGYTF. The entire variable domain, with the rest obtained from reference TRBV7-2 and TRBJ1-2, is as follows: GAGVSQSPSNKVTEKGKDVELRCDPISGHTALYWYRQSLGQGLEFLIYFQGNSAPDKSGLPSDRFSAERTGGSVSTLTIQRTQQEDSAVYLCASSPTRGGSNYGYTFGSGTRLTVV.

V is TRBV10-3 and J is TRBJ2-7; either TRBD1 or TRBD2 may supply D (5 bases each). Trimming left V 10 bases short and J 7 bases short, with 23 bases between. The CDR3 is 14 residues long. Germline V gene sequence: CDR1 ENHRY, CDR2 SYGVKD. Here the CDR3 DNA reads TGTGCCAGCGGAGGAGAGGGGTGGAAGGTAGAGCAGTACTTC. Amino acid sequence: CASGGEGWKVEQYF.

This chain connects TRBV28 to TRBJ1-2; 10 bases align to TRBD1. J gave up 8 bases and V 10 bases, and 7 bases lay outside the gene matches. CDR1 and CDR2 from the germline V gene are MDHEN and SYDVKM. The CDR3 runs to 12 residues. CDR3 sequence reads: CATKDRGWGYTF. The DNA for the CDR3 is TGTGCCACCAAGGACAGGGGGTGGGGCTACACCTTC.

The chain carries TRBV10-2 and TRBJ1-6, with D possibly being TRBD1 (5 bases). The V end lost 3 bases, the J end lost 3 bases, and 12 bases lay between the germline ends. Germline loops: CDR1 WSHSY, CDR2 SAAADI. The CDR3 spans 16 residues. The CDR3 reads CASSERPGYYNSPLHF. The CDR3 DNA reads as TGCGCCAGCAGTGAAAGGCCAGGGTACTATAATTCACCCCTCCACTTT.

This chain joins TRBV25-1 and TRBJ2-2, with D perhaps being TRBD1 or TRBD2 (5 bases each). This CDR3 has 14 residues. V gave up 5 bases and J gave up 4 bases, with 11 bases separating them. Germline lookup yields CDR1 MGHDK and CDR2 SYGVNS. The CDR3 DNA follows: TGTGCCAGCAGTCATCCCGGGACCACCGGGGAGCTGTTTTTT. It is translated as CASSHPGTTGELFF. Based on the CDR3 plus reference TRBV25-1 and TRBJ2-2, the full variable domain is EADIYQTPRYLVIGTGKKITLECSQTMGHDKMYWYQQDPGMELHLIHYSYGVNSTEKGDLSSESTVSRIRTEHFPLTLESARPSHTSQYLCASSHPGTTGELFFGEGSRLTVL.

This CDR3 reads CASSIGGTNTGELFF. In nucleotides, the CDR3 is TGTGCCAGTAGTATTGGGGGAACGAACACCGGGGAGCTGTTTTTT. The V gene is TRBV19, the J gene TRBJ2-2; D possibly matches TRBD1 or TRBD2 (5 bases each). This CDR3 is 15 amino acids long. Trimming took off 3 bases at V and 0 bases at J, with 8 bases between the two ends. Germline lookup yields CDR1 LNHDA and CDR2 SQIVND (reference sequence).

This clone appeared once. The chain joins TRBV5-1 to TRBJ1-1; D is perhaps TRBD1 (5 bases). V was shortened by 1 base and J by 5 bases, with 12 bases between the two germline ends. This CDR3 contains 14 residues. Germline V gene lookup returns CDR1 SGHRS and CDR2 YFSETQ. CDR3 sequence reads: CASSLLSGQTEAFF. In DNA, the CDR3 is TGCGCCAGCAGCTTGTTATCAGGGCAGACTGAAGCTTTCTTT.

This clone was seen only a few times. The J gene is TRBJ1-6, the V gene TRBV18; D perhaps matches TRBD1 (5 bases). CDR1 and CDR2 (germline): KGHSH, LQKENI. This CDR3 is 14 amino acids long. Deletions cut 6 bases from V and 8 bases from J, with 14 bases between. CDR3 nucleotide sequence: TGTGCCAGCTCCCCTGCTGCGGGGGATTCACCCCTCCACTTT. Its translation: CASSPAAGDSPLHF. Variable domain in full (rest from reference TRBV18 and TRBJ1-6): NAGVMQNPRHLVRRRGQEARLRCSPMKGHSHVYWYRQLPEEGLKFMVYLQKENIIDESGMPKERFSAEFPKEGPSILRIQQVVRGDSAAYFCASSPAAGDSPLHFGNGTRLTVT.

The rearrangement links TRBV6-6 to TRBJ2-7; D ambiguous. Germline V lookup: CDR1 MNHNY, CDR2 SVGAGI (reference sequence). V was pared by 5 bases and J by 4 bases, with 9 bases between. The CDR3 contains 12 residues. The CDR3 nucleotides are TGTGCCAGCAGTCGCACCCTTTACGAGCAGTACTTC. Its protein is CASSRTLYEQYF.

The chain carries TRBV7-9 and TRBJ2-5, with TRBD2 as a possible D gene (5 bases). Germline V gene sequence: CDR1 SEHNR, CDR2 FQNEAQ (reference sequence). The length of the CDR3 is 14 residues. The V gene lost 6 bases and the J gene lost 2 bases, with 13 bases spanning the gap. For the CDR3, the DNA is TGTGCCAGCAGGACCGACGGACTGCAAGAGACCCAGTACTTC. Translating it yields CASRTDGLQETQYF.

The V gene is TRBV5-1, the J gene TRBJ1-4, with 10 bases identical to TRBD1. The CDR3 length is 16 residues. The V gene's germline CDR1 is SGHRS and CDR2 YFSETQ. V dropped 4 bases and J dropped 7; count of bases not matched to a gene: 10. CDR3 sequence: CASSARTTGGGEKLFF. The CDR3 DNA reads TGCGCCAGCAGCGCCCGGACGACAGGGGGCGGTGAAAAACTGTTTTTT.

The table lists this clone with a count of one. The chain links TRBV7-9 to TRBJ1-1; 8 bases fit TRBD1. The CDR3 contains 14 residues. Germline assignment: CDR1 SEHNR and CDR2 FQNEAQ (reference sequence). Trimming cost V 5 bases and J 5 bases; bases outside gene matches: 7. CDR3 DNA: TGTGCCAGCAGCGCGCAGGGGGCGGGAACTGAAGCTTTCTTT. As protein: CASSAQGAGTEAFF.